The T cell receptor (beta chain) described here comes from a study of post-analysis software for immune sequencing data. Study results and caveats: In patients, five or six TRBV segments were more frequent than in controls, with TRBV5-6, TRBV5-1 and TRBV20-1 among them.

Unique molecular identifiers were carried by the TCR beta cDNA libraries. TCRdb reprocessed the PCR reads via MiXCR and lists one record per CDR3 protein. The sample holds hundreds of thousands of distinct CDR3 sequences, 30% seen once. The CDR3 spans 17 residues. The V and J ends lost 1 base and 0 bases respectively, with 13 bases between them. Turning to this clonotype: Its specificity is unknown.

This sequence was found in a girl aged 10 to 17 with multiple sclerosis. The material sequenced was blood. This sequence joins TRBV12-3 or TRBV12-4 and TRBJ2-1, with D possibly matching TRBD2 (6 bases). CDR3 nucleotides: TGTGCCAGCAGTTTAGATCGAGCCGGGAGCTCCTACAATGAGCAGTTCTTC. It encodes CASSLDRAGSSYNEQFF.